This is a list of T cell receptor beta chains from one sample in a study of OX40 agonist ivuxolimab in advanced cancers. Only in-frame clones appear in the TCRdb table, and some are missing; sequencing was by immunoSEQ multiplex PCR. The sample yields 55,000 to 70,000 clones, over 80% seen once. Sequences were derived from CD4+ or CD8+ T cells sorted from blood, sampled in a trial of the OX40 agonist ivuxolimab. Receptor source: an adult with an advanced solid tumor such as melanoma, head and neck, liver or kidney cancer. The CDR3 runs from the conserved cysteine through the conserved F or W. The order of the fields is J gene, V gene, CDR3 length, D gene, CDR3 protein, CDR3 DNA. D genes are given only for firm matches.

j_call: TRBJ1-1; v_call: TRBV21-1; cdr3_length: 16; d_call: .; cdr3_aa: CASSRDQINGNTEAFF; cdr3_nt: TGTGCCAGCAGCCGGGACCAGATTAATGGGAACACTGAAGCTTTCTTT
j_call: TRBJ1-5; v_call: TRBV15; cdr3_length: 15; d_call: .; cdr3_aa: CATSRDATEHQPQHF; cdr3_nt: TGTGCCACCAGCAGAGACGCGACAGAACATCAGCCCCAGCATTTT
j_call: TRBJ2-2; v_call: TRBV5-1; cdr3_length: 16; d_call: TRBD2; cdr3_aa: CASRVTSRAGTGELFF; cdr3_nt: TGCGCCAGCAGGGTTACTAGCCGAGCGGGGACCGGGGAGCTGTTTTTT
j_call: TRBJ2-2; v_call: TRBV19; cdr3_length: 15; d_call: .; cdr3_aa: CASSIDPGITGELFF; cdr3_nt: TGTGCCAGTAGTATAGATCCAGGGATTACCGGGGAGCTGTTTTTT
j_call: TRBJ2-5; v_call: TRBV28; cdr3_length: 15; d_call: TRBD2; cdr3_aa: CASSLRRGGLETQYF; cdr3_nt: TGTGCCAGCAGTTTAAGGCGGGGGGGCCTCGAGACCCAGTACTTC
j_call: TRBJ2-7; v_call: TRBV11-3; cdr3_length: 14; d_call: .; cdr3_aa: CASSTGCISYEQYF; cdr3_nt: TGTGCCAGCTCCACAGGGTGCATCTCCTACGAGCAGTACTTC
j_call: TRBJ2-7; v_call: TRBV10-3; cdr3_length: 14; d_call: .; cdr3_aa: CAISENPGPYEQYF; cdr3_nt: TGTGCCATCAGTGAGAATCCAGGGCCCTACGAGCAGTACTTC
j_call: TRBJ2-7; v_call: TRBV9; cdr3_length: 15; d_call: TRBD2; cdr3_aa: CASSVGTSGSDEQYF; cdr3_nt: TGTGCCAGCAGCGTCGGGACTAGCGGGAGTGACGAGCAGTACTTC
j_call: TRBJ1-2; v_call: TRBV2; cdr3_length: 15; d_call: .; cdr3_aa: CASSEMERGNYGYTF; cdr3_nt: TGTGCCAGCAGTGAAATGGAGAGGGGTAACTATGGCTACACCTTC
j_call: TRBJ2-7; v_call: TRBV7-9; cdr3_length: 13; d_call: .; cdr3_aa: CASSTPQGHEQYF; cdr3_nt: TGTGCCAGCAGCACCCCGCAGGGTCACGAGCAGTACTTC
j_call: TRBJ2-3; v_call: TRBV5-1; cdr3_length: 17; d_call: TRBD1; cdr3_aa: CASSPPDRGTSTDTQYF; cdr3_nt: TGCGCCAGCAGCCCCCCTGACAGGGGTACAAGCACAGATACGCAGTATTTT
j_call: TRBJ2-3; v_call: TRBV10-3; cdr3_length: 14; d_call: TRBD2; cdr3_aa: CAIRPELAGESQYF; cdr3_nt: TGTGCCATTCGGCCCGAGCTAGCGGGAGAGTCGCAGTATTTT
j_call: TRBJ1-1; v_call: TRBV19; cdr3_length: 16; d_call: TRBD1; cdr3_aa: CASSIHRQGQNTEAFF; cdr3_nt: TGTGCCAGTAGCATACATCGACAGGGCCAAAACACTGAAGCTTTCTTT
j_call: TRBJ1-1; v_call: TRBV6-6; cdr3_length: 15; d_call: .; cdr3_aa: CASSYGRTVNTEAFF; cdr3_nt: TGTGCCAGCAGTTACGGGAGGACGGTGAACACTGAAGCTTTCTTT